This TCR beta chain was captured in a study of OX40 agonist ivuxolimab in advanced cancers. Turning to the study itself: With a range of about 23 to 90, age averaged approximately 60 years, and 65% to 90% were male. Notes on the study in general: On average, CD8+ T cells showed a greater number of expanded clones than CD4+.

The germline CDR1 and CDR2 sequences are MNHNS and SASEGT. The CDR3 runs 14 residues. Between the trimmed V and J ends, which lost 10 bases and 1 base, there was a span of 13 bases. Sequencing was performed with immunoSEQ multiplex PCR; in TCRdb, only in-frame clones are kept and a portion is missing. The repertoire has 45,000 to 55,000 clones, under 90% of them found once; the top ten carry 5% to 7.5%. As to this clone: Its antigen remains unidentified.

J is TRBJ2-2 and V is TRBV6-1, with no clear D. The sequencing here drew on CD4+ or CD8+ T cells sorted from blood, taken in a trial of the OX40 agonist ivuxolimab. The receptor comes from an adult with an advanced solid tumor such as melanoma, head and neck, liver or kidney cancer. CDR3 sequence: CATQRTVNTGELFF. As DNA, the CDR3 is TGTGCCACCCAACGGACGGTGAACACCGGGGAGCTGTTTTTT.